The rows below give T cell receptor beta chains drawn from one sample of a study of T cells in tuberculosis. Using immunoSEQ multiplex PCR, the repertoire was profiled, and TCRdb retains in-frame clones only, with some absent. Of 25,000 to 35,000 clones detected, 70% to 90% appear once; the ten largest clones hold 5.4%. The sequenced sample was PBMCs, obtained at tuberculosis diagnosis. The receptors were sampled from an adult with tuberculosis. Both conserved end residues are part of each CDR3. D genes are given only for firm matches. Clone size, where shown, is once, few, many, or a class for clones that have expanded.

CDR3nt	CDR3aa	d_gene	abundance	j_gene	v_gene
TGTGCCAGCAGTGAAGATGCCCGGGGGGGCACAGATACGCAGTATTTT	CASSEDARGGTDTQYF	TRBD2	.	TRBJ2-3	TRBV25-1
TGTGCCAGCAGCTTGGGGCCCCCTCAGGATGACACTGAAGCTTTCTTT	CASSLGPPQDDTEAFF	.	.	TRBJ1-1	TRBV7-9
TGCGCCAGCAGCCAACGGATGGGGCTAGCGGGGGGGCCGGTGAACAATGAGCAGTTCTTC	CASSQRMGLAGGPVNNEQFF	TRBD2	.	TRBJ2-1	TRBV4-3
TGTGCCAGCAGTTCTCCGGGACAGGGGGCTATCATCACTTCCTACGAGCAGTACTTC	CASSSPGQGAIITSYEQYF	TRBD1	.	TRBJ2-7	TRBV28
TGTGCCAGCAGTTACGAATACCGATTACAGGGCTACGAGCAGTACTTC	CASSYEYRLQGYEQYF	.	.	TRBJ2-7	TRBV28
TGCGCCAGCAGCCAAGATAGGGGAGGAGCTTTCTTT	CASSQDRGGAFF	.	few	TRBJ1-1	TRBV4-3
TGTGCCATCAGTCCCGGGGGGGGCACTGAAGCTTTCTTT	CAISPGGGTEAFF	.	.	TRBJ1-1	TRBV10-3
TGCGCCAGCAGCCACCCCGACGAGCGGGACCTCTCCTACGAGCAGTACTTC	CASSHPDERDLSYEQYF	TRBD2	.	TRBJ2-7	TRBV4-1
TGTGCCAGCAGCTCAGTCTCCGGGGCCAACGTCCTGACTTTC	CASSSVSGANVLTF	.	.	TRBJ2-6	TRBV7-9
TGCGCCAGCAGTGAGGTGGGCAGCTGGGAGACCCAGTACTTC	CASSEVGSWETQYF	.	.	TRBJ2-5	TRBV10-2
TGTGCCAGCAGCTTACTAGCCCCTAGGTACCAAGAGACCCAGTACTTC	CASSLLAPRYQETQYF	.	.	TRBJ2-5	TRBV7-9
TGTGCCAGCAGTTATGGGCTAGCGGGTTACAATGAGCAGTTCTTC	CASSYGLAGYNEQFF	TRBD2	.	TRBJ2-1	TRBV6-5
TGTGCCAGCAGGGCTAGCGGGGGGGCCGCCTACAATGAGCAGTTCTTC	CASRASGGAAYNEQFF	TRBD2	.	TRBJ2-1	TRBV25-1
TGTGCCATCAGTGCGACTAGCGGGGGGCAAGACGGGGAGCTGTTTTTT	CAISATSGGQDGELFF	TRBD2	.	TRBJ2-2	TRBV10-3
TGCGCCAGCAGCCAAGGAGTTTTGGGGCCCTACGAGCAGTACTTC	CASSQGVLGPYEQYF	.	.	TRBJ2-7	TRBV4-3
TGTGCCAGTAGTATAACCCGACAGGGAGGAAGTCAGCCCCAGCATTTT	CASSITRQGGSQPQHF	TRBD1	.	TRBJ1-5	TRBV19
TGCGCCAGCAGCCCCTCACTAGCTTCCGCGGAGACCCAGTACTTC	CASSPSLASAETQYF	.	few	TRBJ2-5	TRBV5-1
TGCGCCAGCAGCCAAGGGGGACAGGGGCTTGGGTCTGGGGCCAACGTCCTGACTTTC	CASSQGGQGLGSGANVLTF	TRBD1	.	TRBJ2-6	TRBV4-3
TGTGCCAGTAATCCGGGACAGGGGGCTGGCTACACCTTC	CASNPGQGAGYTF	TRBD1	.	TRBJ1-2	TRBV19
TGTGCCAGTAGCCCCGGTGCAGCAGGGCACACTGAAGCTTTCTTT	CASSPGAAGHTEAFF	.	.	TRBJ1-1	TRBV19
TGTGCCAGCTCACCTGGACTAGCGGGAGTACCCTACAATGAGCAGTTCTTC	CASSPGLAGVPYNEQFF	TRBD2	.	TRBJ2-1	TRBV18
TGTGCCAGCAGCGCCGGACAGAACACCGGGGAGCTGTTTTTT	CASSAGQNTGELFF	.	.	TRBJ2-2	TRBV5-6
TGTGCCAGTAGCGACAGGGTCGCGAACACCGGGGAGCTGTTTTTT	CASSDRVANTGELFF	TRBD1	.	TRBJ2-2	TRBV19
TGTGCCAGCAGCGGCCCAAGGGACAGGGAAAACTATGGCTACACCTTC	CASSGPRDRENYGYTF	TRBD1	.	TRBJ1-2	TRBV9
TGCGCCAGCAGCTTGGGGGACAGGGTGTATGGCTACACCTTC	CASSLGDRVYGYTF	TRBD1	few	TRBJ1-2	TRBV5-1
TGTGCCAGCTCTCCTACTGATAATTCACCCCTCCACTTT	CASSPTDNSPLHF	.	.	TRBJ1-6	TRBV11-2
TGTGCCAGCAGTTTCAGGACGGGGAATCAGCCCCAGCATTTT	CASSFRTGNQPQHF	.	.	TRBJ1-5	TRBV6-5